This T cell receptor beta chain is drawn from a study of T cells in Graves' hyperthyroidism and ophthalmopathy. Findings and limits, study-wide: Ophthalmopathy and stable hyperthyroidism were separated by a 13 V-J model. Also found in blood were most expanded thyroid clonotypes above 0.001.

Diagnosis rested on symptoms, serum thyroxine and TRAb, thyroid ultrasound, and orbital computed tomography. PBMCs were sourced from approximately 9.3 ml fresh peripheral blood. Amplification yielded TCR beta CDR3 regions, with RNA transcripts as the source. The HTBI primer set drove a first-round RT-PCR of the TCR CDR3. TCRdb reprocessed the multiplex PCR reads via MiXCR and lists one record per CDR3 protein. Of hundreds of thousands of distinct CDR3 sequences listed, less than 15% are singletons. This clonotype was observed at least ten times. Antigen specificity is unknown. The sequencing input was blood. This TCR was sampled from a woman under 30 with Graves' hyperthyroidism.

The CDR3 DNA reads as TGTGCCAGCAGCCCGGGGGGGCTTGGCAATGAGCAGTTCTTC. This gives the protein CASSPGGLGNEQFF. J is TRBJ2-1 and V is TRBV13; 8 positions agree with TRBD2. There are 14 residues in the CDR3. Germline assignment: CDR1 PRHDT and CDR2 FYEKMQ (reference sequence). With V trimmed by 5 bases and J by 6 bases, 6 bases remained unmatched.